The clone carrying this TCR beta chain appeared many times. These data originate in a study of CD8 T cells in ankylosing spondylitis. TCRdb re-derived calls from the 5' RACE reads in MiXCR, one entry per CDR3 protein. The top ten clones hold around 2.6% of a sample with about 240,000 distinct CDR3 sequences, 10% of them seen once. Germline CDR1 is LGHDT and CDR2 is YNNKEL (reference sequence). V was shortened by 6 bases and J by 1 base, with 19 bases between the two germline ends. This CDR3 contains 16 residues. Material for sequencing was blood, either unsorted or a sorted T cell fraction (not recorded which). The receptor comes from a male donor with ankylosing spondylitis or in good health (not recorded which). The genes are TRBV3-1 and TRBJ2-7; no clear D. Here the CDR3 reads CASRQSTASYSYEQYF. The CDR3 DNA reads as TGTGCCAGCAGACAATCGACCGCGTCTTATTCCTACGAGCAGTACTTC.